This TCR beta chain was retrieved from a study of CD8 T cells in ankylosing spondylitis. The germline CDR1 and CDR2 sequences are SGHVS and FQNEAQ. V trimming: 4 bases; J trimming: 2 bases; junction bases outside the gene matches: 9. CDR3 length: 16 residues. Overall study findings and caveats: Characteristic, it appeared, of ankylosing spondylitis blood was a TCR beta motif of about eight highly homologous variants.

TCRdb used MiXCR to reprocess the 5' RACE reads, holding one entry per CDR3 protein. The table has about 500,000 distinct CDR3 sequences, about 5.7% seen once. There are a few counts of this clonotype. Its target is not known. The rearrangement uses TRBV7-8 and TRBJ2-5; TRBD2 aligns across 8 bases. The sequencing input was blood, either unsorted or a sorted T cell fraction (not recorded which). The TCR comes from a male donor with ankylosing spondylitis. In DNA form, the CDR3 reads TGTGCCAGCAGCTCCCCCCTAGCGGGTACTCAAGAGACCCAGTACTTC. Protein product: CASSSPLAGTQETQYF.